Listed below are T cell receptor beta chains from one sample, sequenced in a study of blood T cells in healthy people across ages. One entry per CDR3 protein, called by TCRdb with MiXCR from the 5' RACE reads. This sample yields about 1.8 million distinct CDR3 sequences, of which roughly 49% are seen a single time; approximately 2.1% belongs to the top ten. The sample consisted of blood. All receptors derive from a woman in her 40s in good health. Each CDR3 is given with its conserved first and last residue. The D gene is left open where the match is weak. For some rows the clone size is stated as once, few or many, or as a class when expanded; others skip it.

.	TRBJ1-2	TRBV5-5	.	CASSLSGGMNYGYTF	TGTGCCAGCAGCTTAAGTGGGGGGATGAACTATGGCTACACCTTC
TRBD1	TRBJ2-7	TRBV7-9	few	CASSPDRGTRFYEQYF	TGTGCCAGCAGCCCCGACAGGGGCACCAGGTTCTACGAGCAGTACTTC
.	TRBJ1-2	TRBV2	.	CAIRVGSGYTF	TGTGCCATCCGAGTGGGGAGTGGCTACACCTTC
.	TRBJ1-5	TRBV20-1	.	CSAFPRGNQPQHF	TGCAGTGCTTTTCCCAGGGGTAATCAGCCCCAGCATTTT
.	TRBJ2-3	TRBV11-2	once	CASSRTTGTSTDTQYF	TGTGCCAGCAGCCGGACGACAGGAACTAGCACAGATACGCAGTATTTT
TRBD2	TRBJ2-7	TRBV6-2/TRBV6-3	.	CASSQAGGPTYEQYF	TGTGCCAGCAGTCAGGCGGGGGGCCCTACCTACGAGCAGTACTTC
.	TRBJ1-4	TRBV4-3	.	CASSQGVGGASNEKLFF	TGCGCCAGCAGCCAAGGGGTTGGAGGGGCGTCTAATGAAAAACTGTTTTTT
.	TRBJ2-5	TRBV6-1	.	CASSEGRIVQETQYF	TGTGCCAGCAGTGAAGGTAGAATAGTCCAAGAGACCCAGTACTTC
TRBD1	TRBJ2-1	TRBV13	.	CASTRQGNNEQFF	TGTGCCAGCACTCGACAGGGGAACAATGAGCAGTTCTTC
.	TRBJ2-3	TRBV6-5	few	CASRPVPFTDTQYF	TGTGCCAGCAGGCCGGTCCCCTTCACAGATACGCAGTATTTT
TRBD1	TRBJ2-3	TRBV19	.	CASTPGQLRDTQYF	TGTGCCAGTACCCCGGGACAGCTTCGGGATACGCAGTATTTT
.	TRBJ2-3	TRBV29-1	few	CSGDSRGLTDTQYF	TGCAGCGGAGACTCTAGGGGCCTCACAGATACGCAGTATTTT
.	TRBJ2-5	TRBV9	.	CASSPTDGTQYF	TGTGCCAGCAGCCCGACAGACGGGACCCAGTACTTC
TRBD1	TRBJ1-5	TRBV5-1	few	CASSSGQVEGQPQHF	TGCGCCAGCAGCTCGGGACAGGTTGAGGGTCAGCCCCAGCATTTT
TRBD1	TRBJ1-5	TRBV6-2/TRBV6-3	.	CASRAGGSGNQPQHF	TGTGCCAGCAGAGCAGGGGGATCGGGCAATCAGCCCCAGCATTTT
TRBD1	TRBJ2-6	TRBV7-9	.	CASSLLGTGVDEANVLTF	TGTGCCAGCAGCTTATTAGGGACAGGGGTTGATGAGGCCAACGTCCTGACTTTC
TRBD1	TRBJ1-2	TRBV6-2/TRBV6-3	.	CASSYSKDRGHYGYTF	TGTGCCAGCAGTTACTCGAAGGACAGGGGACACTATGGCTACACCTTC
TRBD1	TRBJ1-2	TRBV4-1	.	CASSLMDRHYGYTF	TGCGCCAGCAGCCTCATGGACAGGCACTATGGCTACACCTTC
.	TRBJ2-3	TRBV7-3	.	CASSLPYQGITDTQYF	TGTGCCAGCAGCTTACCTTACCAGGGGATCACAGATACGCAGTATTTT
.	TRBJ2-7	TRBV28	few	CASSLWESSYEQYF	TGTGCCAGCAGTTTATGGGAAAGCTCCTACGAGCAGTACTTC
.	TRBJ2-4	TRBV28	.	CASSYRRGRLAKNIQYF	TGTGCCAGCAGTTACCGACGGGGGCGTCTAGCCAAAAACATTCAGTACTTC
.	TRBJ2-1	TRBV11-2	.	CASSLAIQGYSEQFF	TGTGCCAGCAGCTTAGCCATCCAGGGGTACAGTGAGCAGTTCTTC
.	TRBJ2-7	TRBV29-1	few	CSVEVGHGRFEQYF	TGCAGCGTTGAAGTGGGACACGGACGGTTCGAGCAGTACTTC
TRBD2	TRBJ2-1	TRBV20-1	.	CSAAGTSGGLSSYNEQFF	TGCAGTGCTGCCGGGACTAGCGGGGGCTTGAGCTCCTACAATGAGCAGTTCTTC
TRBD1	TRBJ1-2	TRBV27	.	CASSKSGTGHGYTF	TGTGCCAGTTCGAAATCCGGGACAGGGCATGGCTACACCTTC
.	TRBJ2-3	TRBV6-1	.	CASSVSTEPDTQYF	TGTGCCAGCAGTGTTAGCACTGAACCAGATACGCAGTATTTT
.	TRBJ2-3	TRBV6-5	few	CASSLGEVPDTQYF	TGTGCCAGCAGTCTTGGAGAGGTCCCAGATACGCAGTATTTT
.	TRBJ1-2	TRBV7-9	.	CASSLEGTANYGYTF	TGTGCCAGCAGCTTAGAAGGGACGGCAAACTATGGCTACACCTTC
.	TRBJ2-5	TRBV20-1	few	CSASPAETQYF	TGCAGTGCTAGCCCTGCAGAGACCCAGTACTTC
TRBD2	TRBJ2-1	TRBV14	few	CASSHNPGLAGSEQFF	TGTGCCAGCAGCCATAATCCGGGACTAGCGGGGAGTGAGCAGTTCTTC
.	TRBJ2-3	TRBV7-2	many	CASSTPGADTQYF	TGTGCCAGCAGCACTCCAGGGGCGGATACGCAGTATTTT